These 6 T cell receptor beta chains originate from one sample sequenced in a study of OX40 agonist ivuxolimab in advanced cancers. This table comes from immunoSEQ multiplex PCR, and its TCRdb copy is limited to in-frame clones, with some not included. Among 55,000 to 85,000 clones, about nine tenths were seen once, and the ten largest hold 2.8%. The sample in question was CD4+ or CD8+ T cells sorted from blood, obtained in a trial of the OX40 agonist ivuxolimab. These TCRs come from an adult with an advanced solid tumor such as melanoma, head and neck, liver or kidney cancer.

V and J are TRBV28 and TRBJ2-6, with D unclear. CDR3 size: 17 residues. Germline V gene data show CDR1 as MDHEN and CDR2 as SYDVKM. Trimming left V 5 bases short and J 4 bases short, with 18 bases between. Here the CDR3 DNA reads TGTGCCAGCAGTGGAACAAGTCCCACTCTGGGGGCCAACGTCCTGACTTTC. Translating it yields CASSGTSPTLGANVLTF.

In this sample, this clone turned up a few times. CDR3 bases: TGTGCCAGCAGCGCCGTCCTTGGGTTGCGGGGGGAGACCCAGTACTTC. This sequence encodes CASSAVLGLRGETQYF. This chain uses TRBV9 with TRBJ2-5; 7 bases are shared with TRBD2. V trimming: 3 bases; J trimming: 5 bases; junction bases outside the gene matches: 13. This CDR3 has 16 residues. CDR1 SGDLS and CDR2 YYNGEE come from the germline V gene. The entire variable domain, with the rest obtained from reference TRBV9 and TRBJ2-5, is as follows: DSGVTQTPKHLITATGQRVTLRCSPRSGDLSVYWYQQSLDQGLQFLIQYYNGEERAKGNILERFSAQQFPDLHSELNLSSLELGDSALYFCASSAVLGLRGETQYFGPGTRLLVL.

The CDR3 protein is CAWRRQGSQGAFF. DNA for the CDR3: TGTGCCTGGAGGAGACAGGGATCCCAGGGAGCTTTCTTT. The V call is TRBV30, the J call TRBJ1-1; 7 bases line up with TRBD1. Looked up from germline, CDR1 is GTSNPN and CDR2 is SVGIG (reference sequence). The CDR3 spans 13 residues. J was trimmed by 10 bases and V by 3 bases; bases with no gene match: 11.

The rearrangement uses TRBV5-3 and TRBJ2-7, with TRBD1 identical over 7 bases. TRBV5-3 is sorted into the ORF group, with uncertain function. The CDR3 spans 15 residues. V was pared by 4 bases and J by 1 base, with 8 bases of the junction left unmatched. CDR3 coding DNA: TGTGCCAGAAGCCTCAAGGACAGGATTTCCTACGAGCAGTACTTC. Protein sequence: CARSLKDRISYEQYF.

The chain carries TRBV30 and TRBJ1-5; a weak D match, TRBD1 (6 bases). The V gene's germline CDR1 is GTSNPN and CDR2 SVGIG (reference sequence). V lost 6 bases and J 0 bases, leaving 12 bases between the germline ends. The CDR3 runs to 14 residues. CDR3 sequence reads: CACNRDNSNQPQHF. The CDR3 bases are TGTGCCTGCAACCGGGACAATAGCAATCAGCCCCAGCATTTT.

The sample holds one count of this clone. The chain combines TRBV5-1 with TRBJ1-3; D uncertain. V lost 0 bases and J 4 bases, leaving 8 bases between the germline ends. The length of the CDR3 is 14 residues. Per germline, CDR1 SGHRS and CDR2 YFSETQ. CDR3 loop: CASSLVSGGNTIYF. CDR3 DNA sequence: TGCGCCAGCAGCTTGGTGTCAGGAGGAAACACCATATATTTT.